These 13 T cell receptor beta chains were sequenced from one sample in a study of cytomegalovirus exposure and HLA in healthy donors. A multiplex PCR was run with 60 Vbeta primers and 13 Jbeta primers. Profiling relied on immunoSEQ multiplex PCR, and the TCRdb table lists in-frame clones only, not all of them. The data show roughly 100,000 clones, around four fifths seen once. The sample taken for sequencing was PBMCs. Source of these receptors: a man aged 30 to 45 in good health and CMV-seropositive.

The rearrangement joins TRBV9 to TRBJ2-5, with D perhaps matching TRBD1 (5 bases). The assigned J gene may be wrong: the sequence end matches TRBJ2-7 better. The germline CDR1 and CDR2 sequences are SGDLS and YYNGEE. The CDR3 sequence is 15 residues long. As DNA, the CDR3 is TGTGCCAGCAGCCCTACCCCAGGGCTTGGCTACGAGCAGTACTTC. Translated, it gives CASSPTPGLGYEQYF.

The chain uses TRBV28 and TRBJ1-5; D not resolved. Germline-derived CDR1 and CDR2 are MDHEN and SYDVKM. This CDR3 spans 16 amino acids. Trimming removed 3 bases at V and 2 bases at J, with 14 bases between. CDR3 region: CASSFLDTLRNQPQHF. CDR3 in DNA: TGTGCCAGCAGTTTTCTTGACACTCTCCGCAATCAGCCCCAGCATTTT.

The chain joins TRBV7-9 to TRBJ1-2; 8 bases are a match to TRBD1. The J segment lost 3 bases and the V segment lost 5 bases, leaving 17 bases of the junction unmatched. CDR3 length equals 18 residues. Germline V CDR1 and CDR2: SEHNR, FQNEAQ (reference sequence). CDR3 DNA sequence: TGTGCCAGCAGCCCCAGGGACAGGAAAATTGGAAGCGACTATGGCTACACCTTC. Residues: CASSPRDRKIGSDYGYTF.

In this sample, this clone turned up a few times. The chain joins TRBV29-1 to TRBJ1-1; D unresolved. From germline, CDR1 is SQVTM and CDR2 ANQGSEA. The CDR3 totals 13 residues. V shed 6 bases and J shed 4 bases, with 15 bases lying between them. The CDR3 region is CSVLRGSGTEAFF. For the CDR3, the DNA is TGCAGCGTGTTGAGAGGATCGGGCACTGAAGCTTTCTTT.

J is TRBJ2-1 and V is TRBV5-5; TRBD2 agrees at 7 bases. Trimming removed 5 bases from V and 0 bases from J; junction bases left unmatched: 11. The CDR3 has 17 residues. CDR1 and CDR2 (germline): SGHKS, YYEKEE (reference sequence). This CDR3 reads CASRGGPRESSYNEQFF. CDR3 bases: TGTGCCAGCAGGGGAGGGCCTCGCGAAAGCTCCTACAATGAGCAGTTCTTC. Using reference TRBV5-5 and TRBJ2-1 for the parts outside the CDR3, the full variable domain is DAGVTQSPTHLIKTRGQQVTLRCSPISGHKSVSWYQQVLGQGPQFIFQYYEKEERGRGNFPDRFSARQFPNYSSELNVNALLLGDSALYLCASRGGPRESSYNEQFFGPGTRLTVL.

The chain carries TRBV4-3 and TRBJ1-5; D gene unclear. This CDR3 contains 15 residues. CDR1 is LGHNA and CDR2 is YSLEER in the germline V gene. V lost 0 bases and J lost 1, with 7 bases in between. Here the CDR3 reads CASSQEAGSNQPQHF. The DNA for the CDR3 is TGCGCCAGCAGCCAAGAAGCGGGCAGCAATCAGCCCCAGCATTTT.

This clone has just a few counts. This chain uses TRBV18 with TRBJ1-1, with D hard to call. V lost 6 bases, J lost 1 base, and 12 bases lay in between. This CDR3 spans 14 amino acids. CDR1 and CDR2 (germline): KGHSH, LQKENI. The CDR3 loop reads CASSLPAGNTEAFF. CDR3 DNA: TGTGCCAGCTCCCTGCCCGCCGGGAACACTGAAGCTTTCTTT.

The CDR3 spells CASSRDRGYQPQHF. CDR3 DNA sequence: TGTGCCAGCAGTCGGGACAGGGGGTATCAGCCCCAGCATTTT. This chain connects TRBV6-5 to TRBJ1-5; TRBD1 matches 11 bases. CDR1 MNHEY and CDR2 SVGAGI come from the germline V gene. Trimming at V came to 5 bases and at J to 5 bases, leaving 2 bases not matched to a gene. CDR3 length: 14 amino acids.

The chain couples TRBV29-1 to TRBJ2-5; 7 bases line up with TRBD2. TRBJ2-7 matches the DNA end more closely, so the J call is doubtful. Germline V CDR1 and CDR2: SQVTM, ANQGSEA. The CDR3 sequence is 11 residues long. DNA of the CDR3: TGCAGCGTGGGGGGGAGGGACGAGCAGTACTTC. Translation gives CSVGGRDEQYF.

This sequence joins TRBV11-3 and TRBJ2-1, with D tentatively TRBD1 (6 bases). Trimming took 5 bases from V and 10 from J, leaving 24 bases between them. The CDR3 is made up of 16 amino acids. From germline, CDR1 is SGHNT and CDR2 YENEEA. The CDR3: CASSTGTSYKVEEQFF. CDR3 nucleotides: TGTGCCAGCAGCACCGGGACATCCTACAAAGTAGAAGAGCAGTTCTTC.

V gene TRBV7-9 combines with J gene TRBJ2-7, with a weak D call TRBD2 (5 bases). Trimming left V 5 bases short and J 0 bases short, with 11 bases between. The germline V gene encodes CDR1 SEHNR and CDR2 FQNEAQ (reference sequence). The CDR3 loop spans 14 amino acids. CDR3 DNA: TGTGCCAGCAGCCCTTCGGGATTCTCCTACGAGCAGTACTTC. Protein sequence: CASSPSGFSYEQYF. Filled out from reference TRBV7-9 and TRBJ2-7, the complete variable domain reads DTGVSQNPRHKITKRGQNVTFRCDPISEHNRLYWYRQTLGQGPEFLTYFQNEAQLEKSRLLSDRFSAERPKGSFSTLEIQRTEQGDSAMYLCASSPSGFSYEQYFGPGTRLTVT.

V and J are TRBV28 and TRBJ1-1; no reliable D call. The germline V gene encodes CDR1 MDHEN and CDR2 SYDVKM. The CDR3 consists of 16 residues. The V end was cut by 2 bases, the J end by 5 bases, with 18 bases between. CDR3 coding DNA: TGTGCCAGCAGTTTAAGCGGCTCAGGTGGGCCAACTGAAGCTTTCTTT. Protein sequence: CASSLSGSGGPTEAFF.

The chain uses TRBV7-2 and TRBJ2-2; possibly TRBD2 for D (6 bases). CDR1 is SGHTA and CDR2 is FQGNSA in the germline V gene. The ends were cut back, 1 base at V and 7 bases at J, with 10 bases in the middle. The CDR3 contains 14 residues. CDR3 coding DNA: TGTGCCAGCAGCTTAGGGGGACTGGGCGGGGAGCTGTTTTTT. It is translated as CASSLGGLGGELFF.